What follows are 17 T cell receptor beta chains derived from one specimen sequenced in a study of blood T cell repertoires in COVID-19 (dated by TCRdb to the early 2020s). Library construction relied on the immunoSEQ multiplex PCR assay. TCRdb re-hosts the immuneACCESS table, in-frame sequences only. Its copies lack some clones; in the studies checked, an unresolved V gene accounts for under half of them, and the cause for the rest is not known. The sample profile shows about 120,000 clones; 85% of them were found once. Together, the top ten hold approximately 10% of the sample. The sequencing sample was made of peripheral blood. All receptors come from a man older than 75 with acute or convalescent COVID-19.

J is TRBJ1-5 and V is TRBV4-2; TRBD1 is a possible D gene (6 bases). CDR3 length: 14 residues. Between the trimmed V and J ends, which lost 1 base and 4 bases, there was a span of 8 bases. Germline CDR1 LGHNA, CDR2 YNFKEQ. CDR3 sequence: CASSQAGTNQPQHF. DNA for the CDR3: TGTGCCAGCAGCCAAGCAGGGACAAATCAGCCCCAGCATTTT.

The chain links TRBV19 to TRBJ2-1; 14 bases match TRBD2. With V trimmed by 3 bases and J by 0 bases, 7 bases remained unmatched. CDR1 and CDR2 from the germline V gene are LNHDA and SQIVND (reference sequence). This CDR3 has 19 residues. The CDR3 bases are TGTGCCAGTAGTATCGGAGGACTAGCGGGGGGAAGCTCCTACAATGAGCAGTTCTTC. Translation: CASSIGGLAGGSSYNEQFF.

The chain is built from TRBV4-1 and TRBJ1-2; 9 positions match TRBD1. Germline CDR1 MGHRA, CDR2 YSYEKL. The CDR3 contains 15 residues. The V segment lost 6 bases and the J segment 8 bases; nucleotides outside the gene matches: 13. The CDR3 spells CASRDRGSNIGGYTF. For the CDR3, the DNA is TGCGCCAGCAGGGACAGGGGTTCTAACATCGGGGGCTACACCTTC.

The rearrangement joins TRBV7-8 to TRBJ1-5; 7 bases align to TRBD1. Germline loops: CDR1 SGHVS, CDR2 FQNEAQ. CDR3 size: 16 residues. V was pared by 0 bases and J by 4 bases, with 6 bases of the junction left unmatched. DNA for the CDR3: TGTGCCAGCAGCTTAGCGCACGGGGACAGAAATCAGCCCCAGCATTTT. Its protein is CASSLAHGDRNQPQHF.

This chain uses TRBV27 with TRBJ2-1; possible D gene TRBD1, 6 bases. Germline V lookup: CDR1 MNHEY, CDR2 SMNVEV (reference sequence). Trimming removed 6 bases at V and 5 bases at J, with 17 bases between. The CDR3 length is 15 residues. CDR3: CASRPGAGAHNEQFF. DNA of the CDR3: TGTGCCAGCAGGCCCGGGGCAGGGGCCCACAATGAGCAGTTCTTC.

The J gene is TRBJ1-2, the V gene TRBV24-1; a weak D match, TRBD1 (6 bases). CDR1 is KGHDR, CDR2 SFDVKD, per germline. This CDR3 spans 15 amino acids. Trimming left V 3 bases short and J 1 base short, with 11 bases between. This CDR3 reads CATSDAGVGNYGYTF. CDR3 coding DNA: TGTGCCACCAGTGATGCAGGGGTTGGTAACTATGGCTACACCTTC.

Written as DNA, the CDR3 is TGCGCCAGCAATAGGGACAGGGACTACGAGCAGTACTTC. Translation: CASNRDRDYEQYF. The V gene is TRBV5-1, the J gene TRBJ2-7, with 9 bases lining up with TRBD1. V was clipped by 6 bases and J by 3 bases; unmatched bases: 4. This CDR3 comprises 13 residues. Germline V lookup: CDR1 SGHRS, CDR2 YFSETQ. Based on the CDR3 plus reference TRBV5-1 and TRBJ2-7, the full variable domain is KAGVTQTPRYLIKTRGQQVTLSCSPISGHRSVSWYQQTPGQGLQFLFEYFSETQRNKGNFPGRFSGRQFSNSRSEMNVSTLELGDSALYLCASNRDRDYEQYFGPGTRLTVT.

This chain links TRBV5-1 with TRBJ2-1; D perhaps matches TRBD2 (6 bases). The CDR3 totals 15 residues. The germline V gene has CDR1 SGHRS and CDR2 YFSETQ. Trimming cost V 4 bases and J 2 bases, with 13 bases left between them. The CDR3, as DNA: TGCGCCAGCAGCGGGGGGTCCACACCCTACAATGAGCAGTTCTTC. Amino acid sequence: CASSGGSTPYNEQFF. The variable domain in full, completed from reference TRBV5-1 and TRBJ2-1, reads KAGVTQTPRYLIKTRGQQVTLSCSPISGHRSVSWYQQTPGQGLQFLFEYFSETQRNKGNFPGRFSGRQFSNSRSEMNVSTLELGDSALYLCASSGGSTPYNEQFFGPGTRLTVL.

CDR3 in DNA: TGTGCCAGCAGCACTCGGACTAGCGGGCACTACAATGAGCAGTTCTTC. It yields the protein CASSTRTSGHYNEQFF. This rearrangement joins TRBV7-3 to TRBJ2-1; 11 nucleotides align to TRBD2. Losses at the gene ends were 5 bases for V and 3 bases for J; bases not matched to a gene: 6. Germline V gene lookup returns CDR1 SGHTA and CDR2 FQGTGA. The CDR3 has 16 residues.

This chain uses TRBV7-9 with TRBJ1-2; weak D call: TRBD1 (6 bases). The CDR3 runs 15 residues. Germline CDR1 and CDR2: SEHNR and FQNEAQ (reference sequence). V was cut by 6 bases and J by 7 bases, with 21 bases left in between. CDR3 region: CASSSWGRTVAGYTF. The CDR3 region has the DNA TGTGCCAGCAGTTCATGGGGTCGGACAGTGGCTGGCTACACCTTC.

The chain couples TRBV28 to TRBJ2-1; 10 bases match TRBD1. CDR1 and CDR2 from the germline V gene are MDHEN and SYDVKM. The CDR3 is 16 residues long. V lost 8 bases, J lost 0 bases, and 7 bases stayed unmatched. DNA for the CDR3: TGTGCCAGCCGACTCGGACAGGGGGTCTCCTACAATGAGCAGTTCTTC. Its protein is CASRLGQGVSYNEQFF.

This chain links TRBV6-2 or TRBV6-3 with TRBJ2-2; TRBD2 aligns across 12 bases. V lost 7 bases to trimming and J lost 6 bases; unmatched junction nucleotides: 12. CDR1 and CDR2 (germline): MNHEY, SVGEGT. The CDR3 is 17 residues long. The CDR3 sequence is CASTPPGLAGGAGELFF. The CDR3 DNA sequence: TGTGCCAGCACCCCACCGGGACTAGCGGGTGGCGCCGGGGAGCTGTTTTTT.

The chain links TRBV11-2 to TRBJ2-5; TRBD2 agrees at 12 bases. This CDR3 region has 16 residues. CDR1 is SGHAT and CDR2 is FQNNGV in the germline V gene. V trimming: 4 bases; J trimming: 2 bases; junction bases outside the gene matches: 5. The DNA for the CDR3 is TGTGCCAGCAGCTACGAACTAGCGGGGGGACAAGAGACCCAGTACTTC. It codes for CASSYELAGGQETQYF.

The genes are TRBV6-2 or TRBV6-3 and TRBJ2-1, with 7 bases identical to TRBD2. J was trimmed by 0 bases and V by 2 bases; bases with no gene match: 1. Germline V gives CDR1 MNHEY, CDR2 SVGEGT. This CDR3 region has 15 residues. CDR3 nucleotide sequence: TGTGCCAGCAGTTACCTAGCGGACTCCTACAATGAGCAGTTCTTC. Translated, it gives CASSYLADSYNEQFF.

The chain has TRBV6-5 and TRBJ1-5; maybe TRBD1 (5 bases). CDR1 is MNHEY and CDR2 is SVGAGI in the germline V gene. V lost 5 bases to trimming and J lost 6 bases, with 14 bases between them. The CDR3 spans 14 residues. DNA for the CDR3: TGTGCCAGCAGTAATACAGGTCCGGGTCAGCCCCAGCATTTT. Protein product: CASSNTGPGQPQHF.

The chain couples TRBV7-2 to TRBJ2-5; 14 bases match TRBD2. The germline V gene encodes CDR1 SGHTA and CDR2 FQGNSA. This CDR3 contains 15 residues. V lost 3 bases and J lost 4; bases outside the gene matches: 1. The CDR3 is CASSFGLAGGETQYF. The CDR3 DNA reads as TGTGCCAGCAGCTTTGGACTAGCGGGGGGAGAGACCCAGTACTTC.

This sequence joins TRBV7-2 and TRBJ2-7; TRBD2 might be the D (6 bases). Germline CDR1 reads SGHTA; CDR2 reads FQGNSA. CDR3 length: 15 amino acids. Between the trimmed V and J ends, which lost 5 bases and 4 bases, there was a span of 18 bases. The CDR3 region has the DNA TGTGCCAGCAGCCTCACCGGGCAGGCGGGGTACGAGCAGTACTTC. Its translation is CASSLTGQAGYEQYF. The complete variable domain, with remaining parts taken from reference TRBV7-2 and TRBJ2-7, reads GAGVSQSPSNKVTEKGKDVELRCDPISGHTALYWYRQSLGQGLEFLIYFQGNSAPDKSGLPSDRFSAERTGGSVSTLTIQRTQQEDSAVYLCASSLTGQAGYEQYFGPGTRLTVT.